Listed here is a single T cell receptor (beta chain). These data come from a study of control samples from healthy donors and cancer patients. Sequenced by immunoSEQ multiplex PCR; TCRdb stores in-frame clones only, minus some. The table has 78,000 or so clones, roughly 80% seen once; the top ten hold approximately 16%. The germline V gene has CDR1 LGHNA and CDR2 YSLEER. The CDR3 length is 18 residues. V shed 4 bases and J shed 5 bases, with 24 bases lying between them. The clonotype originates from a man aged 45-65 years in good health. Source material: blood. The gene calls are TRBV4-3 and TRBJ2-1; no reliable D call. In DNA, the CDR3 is TGCGCCAGCAGCCTCTTCTTCGTTGGCCAGCGAGGCCACAATGAGCAGTTCTTC. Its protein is CASSLFFVGQRGHNEQFF.